The next 27 T cell receptor beta chains were all read from a single sample in a study of cytomegalovirus exposure and HLA in healthy donors. Produced via immunoSEQ multiplex PCR; TCRdb's table is partial and in-frame only. In the table there are about 65,000 clones, around 92% of which are singletons. The specimen was PBMCs. These receptor sequences come from a woman aged 18-29 years in good health and CMV-seronegative.

This chain links TRBV7-9 with TRBJ1-2; 8 nucleotides agree with TRBD1. J lost 0 bases, V lost 5 bases, and 5 bases had no gene match. The germline V gene has CDR1 SEHNR and CDR2 FQNEAQ (reference sequence). There are 15 residues in the CDR3. The CDR3, as DNA: TGTGCCAGCAGCCCAGGGACAGGAGCTAACTATGGCTACACCTTC. Protein sequence: CASSPGTGANYGYTF.

V and J are TRBV28 and TRBJ2-5, with a possible D match to TRBD1 (6 bases). The germline CDR1 and CDR2 sequences are MDHEN and SYDVKM. Trimming took 6 bases from V and 5 from J, leaving 7 bases between them. The CDR3 extends over 11 amino acids. CDR3 DNA sequence: TGTGCCAGCAGCGACAGGGAGACCCAGTACTTC. Its translation is CASSDRETQYF.

For the CDR3, the DNA is TGTGCCAGTGGTGCACAGGGTCCCCTCGGGGAGCTGTTTTTT. Its protein is CASGAQGPLGELFF. The chain uses TRBV19 and TRBJ2-2; TRBD1 might be the D (6 bases). The CDR3 consists of 14 residues. V lost 8 bases to trimming and J lost 7 bases, with 17 bases between them. Germline V gives CDR1 LNHDA, CDR2 SQIVND (reference sequence).

The chain has TRBV5-1 and TRBJ2-4; a possible D gene is TRBD2 (6 bases). CDR1 is SGHRS, CDR2 YFSETQ, per germline. The V end lost 4 bases, the J end lost 0 bases, and 14 bases lay between the germline ends. The CDR3 has 16 amino acids. DNA of the CDR3: TGCGCCAGCAGCACGGTAGCGGAGCTAGCCAAAAACATTCAGTACTTC. Translating it yields CASSTVAELAKNIQYF.

This clone came up once. The chain combines TRBV27 with TRBJ2-1, with TRBD2 identical over 7 bases. This CDR3 contains 11 residues. With 7 bases clipped from V and 8 bases from J, the junction kept 2 bases outside the gene matches. CDR1 MNHEY and CDR2 SMNVEV come from the germline V gene (reference sequence). In nucleotides, the CDR3 is TGTGCCAGCACTCGGGGGGATGAGCAGTTCTTC. Translation: CASTRGDEQFF.

The V gene is TRBV19, the J gene TRBJ1-5; possibly TRBD1 for D (6 bases). Germline V gives CDR1 LNHDA, CDR2 SQIVND (reference sequence). The CDR3 runs to 14 residues. Trimming cost V 5 bases and J 9 bases, with 17 bases left between them. The CDR3 DNA is TGTGCCAGTAGTCTGTGGGACACCCGGGGGCCCCAGCATTTT. Its protein is CASSLWDTRGPQHF.

This chain links TRBV30 with TRBJ1-2, with 7 nucleotides matching TRBD1. The V and J ends lost 0 bases and 0 bases, in that order; junction bases with no gene match: 4. Germline CDR1 reads GTSNPN; CDR2 reads SVGIG (reference sequence). This CDR3 has 15 amino acids. In DNA, the CDR3 is TGTGCCTGGAGTGTAGTGGGACAGCCTAACTATGGCTACACCTTC. This sequence encodes CAWSVVGQPNYGYTF.

Of note for this clone: One end of the junction varies from germline; a read error may be responsible. This CDR3 is CASSRRLAGDNEQFF. CDR3 DNA sequence: TGTGCTAGCAGCCGAAGACTAGCGGGGGACAATGAGCAGTTCTTC. This chain joins TRBV7-7 and TRBJ2-1; TRBD2 matches 12 bases. This CDR3 has 15 residues. CDR1 SSHAT and CDR2 FNYEAQ come from the germline V gene (reference sequence).

The J gene is TRBJ2-5, the V gene TRBV5-1, with TRBD2 identical over 10 bases. This CDR3 region has 14 residues. Per the germline V gene, CDR1 is SGHRS and CDR2 is YFSETQ. Trimming at V came to 2 bases and at J to 5 bases, leaving 3 bases not matched to a gene. CDR3 region: CASSLGTSEETQYF. The CDR3 DNA reads as TGCGCCAGCAGCTTAGGGACTAGCGAGGAGACCCAGTACTTC.

This sequence joins TRBV28 and TRBJ2-7; 8 bases are shared with TRBD2. Germline V gives CDR1 MDHEN, CDR2 SYDVKM. CDR3 length: 14 residues. With 7 bases clipped from V and 3 bases from J, the junction kept 8 bases outside the gene matches. The chain's CDR3 is CASMIAGSDYEQYF. For the CDR3, the DNA is TGTGCCAGCATGATAGCGGGATCCGACTACGAGCAGTACTTC.

This sequence joins TRBV9 and TRBJ2-7; D is ambiguous. V was cut by 4 bases and J by 6 bases, with 11 bases left in between. This CDR3 contains 12 residues. From germline, CDR1 is SGDLS and CDR2 YYNGEE. In DNA form, the CDR3 reads TGTGCCAGCAGCCCCCGGGTTGGCGAGCAGTACTTC. Amino acids: CASSPRVGEQYF.

The gene calls are TRBV19 and TRBJ1-4, with 9 positions matching TRBD1. The CDR3 has 17 amino acids. Germline values: CDR1 LNHDA, CDR2 SQIVND (reference sequence). The ends lost 3 bases at V and 2 bases at J; junction bases unmatched: 7. The CDR3 is CASSMGQGGATNEKLFF. The DNA of the CDR3 is TGTGCCAGTAGTATGGGACAGGGAGGCGCCACTAATGAAAAACTGTTTTTT. The entire variable domain, with the rest obtained from reference TRBV19 and TRBJ1-4, is as follows: DGGITQSPKYLFRKEGQNVTLSCEQNLNHDAMYWYRQDPGQGLRLIYYSQIVNDFQKGDIAEGYSVSREKKESFPLTVTSAQKNPTAFYLCASSMGQGGATNEKLFFGSGTQLSVL.

The CDR3 loop reads CASSRTGVGNTEAFF. CDR3 nucleotides: TGCGCCAGCAGCCGTACAGGCGTTGGAAACACTGAAGCTTTCTTT. This chain uses TRBV5-1 with TRBJ1-1; weak D call: TRBD1 (5 bases). This CDR3 spans 15 amino acids. V dropped 4 bases and J dropped 2 bases, with 15 bases sitting between them. In germline, CDR1 is SGHRS, CDR2 YFSETQ.

CDR3 in DNA: TGCGCCAGCAGCCGCGGGACTAGCGGGGTGAATGAGCAGTTCTTC. Encoded protein: CASSRGTSGVNEQFF. The rearrangement links TRBV4-1 to TRBJ2-1; 13 positions agree with TRBD2. There are 15 residues in the CDR3. Unmatched junction bases numbered 4, after V lost 4 bases and J lost 7 bases. CDR1 is MGHRA, CDR2 YSYEKL, per germline.

The chain uses TRBV28 and TRBJ2-7, with a weak D call TRBD2 (7 bases). This CDR3 contains 13 residues. Trimming removed 11 bases from V and 3 bases from J, with 17 bases in between. Germline-derived CDR1 and CDR2 are MDHEN and SYDVKM. CDR3 sequence: CAAGAGANYEQYF. CDR3 bases: TGTGCCGCCGGCGCGGGGGCGAACTACGAGCAGTACTTC.

The chain has TRBV28 and TRBJ2-7; D might be TRBD1 (5 bases). CDR3 length: 12 residues. Trimming shortened V by 6 bases and J by 2 bases, and 8 bases separated the two germline ends. Germline CDR1 and CDR2: MDHEN and SYDVKM. For the CDR3, the DNA is TGTGCCAGCAGGGGGCCAGCCTACGAGCAGTACTTC. It is translated as CASRGPAYEQYF.

The V and J genes are TRBV29-1 and TRBJ2-7; TRBD1 is a possible D gene (6 bases). This CDR3 spans 13 amino acids. The germline gives CDR1 SQVTM, CDR2 ANQGSEA. V lost 6 bases and J 0 bases, leaving 12 bases between the germline ends. DNA of the CDR3: TGCAGCGTGAGGGGACACCTCTCCTACGAGCAGTACTTC. Its translation is CSVRGHLSYEQYF.

This clone has just one count. The chain links TRBV4-3 to TRBJ2-3; TRBD1 aligns across 8 bases. The germline V gene encodes CDR1 LGHNA and CDR2 YSLEER. J lost 4 bases, V lost 1 base, and 4 bases had no gene match. The CDR3 consists of 15 residues. CDR3 in amino acids: CASSQGTGIADTQYF. The CDR3 DNA reads as TGCGCCAGCAGCCAAGGGACAGGGATAGCAGATACGCAGTATTTT.

This chain joins TRBV4-1 and TRBJ1-1; D may be TRBD1 (5 bases). The germline V gene encodes CDR1 MGHRA and CDR2 YSYEKL. This CDR3 has 15 residues. V lost 0 bases and J lost 0, with 8 bases in between. The CDR3 DNA sequence: TGCGCCAGCAGCCAAGAGTCAGGGTTGAACACTGAAGCTTTCTTT. It yields the protein CASSQESGLNTEAFF.

This chain uses TRBV4-1 with TRBJ2-3, with 10 bases matching TRBD2. J gave up 3 bases and V 0 bases, and 15 bases lay outside the gene matches. CDR3 length: 20 amino acids. CDR1 is MGHRA and CDR2 is YSYEKL in the germline V gene. The CDR3 region has the DNA TGCGCCAGCAGCCAAGACGGGGTTGCGGCTAGCGGGAGCAGAACAGATACGCAGTATTTT. Translated: CASSQDGVAASGSRTDTQYF.

The chain uses TRBV25-1 and TRBJ1-1, with a possible D match to TRBD1 (5 bases). Trimming took off 2 bases at V and 0 bases at J, with 7 bases between the two ends. Germline CDR1 MGHDK, CDR2 SYGVNS. CDR3 length equals 14 residues. CDR3 region: CASSEGHLNTEAFF. The CDR3 coding sequence is TGTGCCAGCAGTGAAGGACACCTGAACACTGAAGCTTTCTTT.

The CDR3 nucleotides read TGTGCCTGGAGATCTGGGGGCCTGAACACTGAAGCTTTCTTT. Translation gives CAWRSGGLNTEAFF. The J gene is TRBJ1-1, the V gene TRBV30, with a tentative D call TRBD1 (6 bases). CDR1 is GTSNPN, CDR2 SVGIG, per germline (reference sequence). The CDR3 is 14 residues long. V was clipped by 3 bases and J by 0 bases, with 11 bases between them.

This clone was counted once. This rearrangement joins TRBV9 to TRBJ2-3; tentatively, D is TRBD2 (6 bases). Trimming took off 3 bases at V and 6 bases at J, with 17 bases between the two ends. The CDR3 runs to 15 residues. Germline loops: CDR1 SGDLS, CDR2 YYNGEE. In DNA form, the CDR3 reads TGTGCCAGCAGCGGAACAGGACTACTACGGGATACGCAGTATTTT. It codes for CASSGTGLLRDTQYF.

The chain links TRBV29-1 to TRBJ1-4; 8 bases are a match to TRBD1. The length of the CDR3 is 13 residues. CDR1 is SQVTM, CDR2 ANQGSEA, per germline. Germline trimming cut 6 bases from V and 8 bases from J; bases unmatched to any gene: 8. CDR3 region: CSVATGEDEKLFF. The CDR3 coding sequence is TGCAGCGTCGCGACAGGGGAGGACGAAAAACTGTTTTTT.

The chain employs TRBV7-3 and TRBJ1-1; D not resolved. V was pared by 4 bases and J by 2 bases, with 11 bases between. In germline, CDR1 is SGHTA, CDR2 FQGTGA. The CDR3 consists of 14 residues. The chain's CDR3 is CASSSLPGNTEAFF. CDR3 sequence (DNA): TGTGCCAGCAGCTCCCTCCCGGGTAACACTGAAGCTTTCTTT. The full variable domain, rest sourced from reference TRBV7-3 and TRBJ1-1, is GAGVSQTPSNKVTEKGKYVELRCDPISGHTALYWYRQSLGQGPEFLIYFQGTGAADDSGLPNDRFFAVRPEGSVSTLKIQRTERGDSAVYLCASSSLPGNTEAFFGQGTRLTVV.

The V and J genes are TRBV28 and TRBJ2-5; 8 bases match TRBD1. V shed 5 bases and J 7 bases; nucleotides not matched to a gene: 12. This CDR3 is built from 15 residues. The germline V gene encodes CDR1 MDHEN and CDR2 SYDVKM. CDR3 sequence: CASSPGGQASGTQYF. DNA for the CDR3: TGTGCCAGCAGTCCTGGGGGACAGGCATCGGGGACCCAGTACTTC.

This sequence joins TRBV28 and TRBJ2-7; TRBD2 is a possible D gene (5 bases). The length of the CDR3 is 16 residues. Germline values: CDR1 MDHEN, CDR2 SYDVKM. V was trimmed by 9 bases and J by 2 bases, leaving 23 bases between them. The CDR3 spells CASRGRRGPGTYEQYF. The CDR3 DNA reads TGTGCCAGTCGAGGCAGACGAGGTCCGGGAACCTACGAGCAGTACTTC.